This TCR beta chain was documented in a study of blood T cell repertoires in COVID-19. Study at large: Whether acute or convalescent, the COVID-19 samples came from the United States, Italy and Spain.

Method: immunoSEQ multiplex PCR; TCRdb's copy keeps in-frame clones and lacks some. This sample carries some 200,000 clones, 85% of them seen once, and the ten largest clones take 6.5% to 9%. Trimming cost V 8 bases and J 8 bases, with 9 bases left between them. The CDR3 sequence is 10 residues long. Germline V CDR1 and CDR2: MNHNY, SVGAGI (reference sequence). Material: peripheral blood. The sequence was obtained from an older woman with acute or convalescent COVID-19. J is TRBJ1-2 and V is TRBV6-6; D is uncertain. CDR3 in amino acids: CASLLGGYTF. The CDR3 DNA follows: TGTGCCAGCCTACTAGGCGGCTACACCTTC.